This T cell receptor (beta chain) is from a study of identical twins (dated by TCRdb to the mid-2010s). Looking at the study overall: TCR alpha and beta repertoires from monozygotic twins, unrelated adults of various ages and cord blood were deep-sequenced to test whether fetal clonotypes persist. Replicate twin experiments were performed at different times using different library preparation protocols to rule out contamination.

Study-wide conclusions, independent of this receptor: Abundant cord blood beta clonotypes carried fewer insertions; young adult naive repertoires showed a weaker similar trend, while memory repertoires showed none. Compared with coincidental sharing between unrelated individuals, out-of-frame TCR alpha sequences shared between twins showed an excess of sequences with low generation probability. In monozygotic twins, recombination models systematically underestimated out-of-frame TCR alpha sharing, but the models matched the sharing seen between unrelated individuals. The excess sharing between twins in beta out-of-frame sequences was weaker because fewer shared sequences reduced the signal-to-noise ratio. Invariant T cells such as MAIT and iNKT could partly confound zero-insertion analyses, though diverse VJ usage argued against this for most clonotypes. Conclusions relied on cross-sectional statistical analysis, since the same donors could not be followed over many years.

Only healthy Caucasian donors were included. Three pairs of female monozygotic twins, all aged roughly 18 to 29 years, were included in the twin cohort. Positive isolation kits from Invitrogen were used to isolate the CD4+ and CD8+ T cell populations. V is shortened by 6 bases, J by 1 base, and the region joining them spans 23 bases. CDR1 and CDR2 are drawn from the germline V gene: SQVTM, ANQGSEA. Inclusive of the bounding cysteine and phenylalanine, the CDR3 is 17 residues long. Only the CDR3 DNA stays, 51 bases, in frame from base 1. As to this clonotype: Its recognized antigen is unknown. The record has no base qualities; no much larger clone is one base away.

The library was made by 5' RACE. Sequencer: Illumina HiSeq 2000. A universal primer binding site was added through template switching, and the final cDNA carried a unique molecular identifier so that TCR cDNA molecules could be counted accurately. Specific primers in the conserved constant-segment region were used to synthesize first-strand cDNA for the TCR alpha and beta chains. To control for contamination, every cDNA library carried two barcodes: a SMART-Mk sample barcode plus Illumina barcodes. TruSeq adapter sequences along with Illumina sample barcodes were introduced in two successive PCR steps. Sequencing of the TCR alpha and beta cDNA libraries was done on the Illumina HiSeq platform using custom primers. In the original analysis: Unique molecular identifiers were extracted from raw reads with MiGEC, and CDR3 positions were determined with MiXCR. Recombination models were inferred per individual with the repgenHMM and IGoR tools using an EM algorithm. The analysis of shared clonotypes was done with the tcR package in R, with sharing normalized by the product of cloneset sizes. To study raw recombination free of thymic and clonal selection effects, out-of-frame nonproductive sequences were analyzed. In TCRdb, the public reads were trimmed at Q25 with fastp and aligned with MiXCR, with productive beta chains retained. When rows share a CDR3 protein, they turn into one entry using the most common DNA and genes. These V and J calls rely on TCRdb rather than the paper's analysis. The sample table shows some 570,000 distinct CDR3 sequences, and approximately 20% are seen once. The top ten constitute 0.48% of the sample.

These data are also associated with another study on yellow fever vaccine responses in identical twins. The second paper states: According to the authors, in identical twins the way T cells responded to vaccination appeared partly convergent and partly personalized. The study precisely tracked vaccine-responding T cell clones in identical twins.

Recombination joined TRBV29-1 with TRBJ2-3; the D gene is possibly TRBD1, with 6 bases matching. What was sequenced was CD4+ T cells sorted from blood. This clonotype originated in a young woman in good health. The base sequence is TGCAGCGTGGCCTTGGGACAAGGCCTCGGAGGCACAGATACGCAGTATTTT. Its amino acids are CSVALGQGLGGTDTQYF.